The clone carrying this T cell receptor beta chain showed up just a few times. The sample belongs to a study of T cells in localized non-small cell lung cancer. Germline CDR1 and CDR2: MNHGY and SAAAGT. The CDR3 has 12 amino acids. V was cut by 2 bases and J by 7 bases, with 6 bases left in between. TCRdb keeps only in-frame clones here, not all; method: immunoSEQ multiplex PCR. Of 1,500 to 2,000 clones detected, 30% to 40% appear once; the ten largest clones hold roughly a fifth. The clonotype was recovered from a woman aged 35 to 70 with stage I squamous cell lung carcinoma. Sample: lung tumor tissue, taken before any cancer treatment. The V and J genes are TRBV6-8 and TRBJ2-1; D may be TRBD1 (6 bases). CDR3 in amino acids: CASSYQGNEQFF. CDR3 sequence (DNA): TGTGCCAGCAGTTACCAGGGGAATGAGCAGTTCTTC.